The source of this T cell receptor (beta chain) is a study of cytomegalovirus exposure and HLA in healthy donors. Study results and limitations: In a later analysis, a genetic analysis reported fewer productive-TCR N-insertions in an Asian-associated ancestry cluster than the cohort average. At a 0.05 false discovery rate, a later analysis found 16,951 TCR beta sequences to be associated with HLA alleles.

Per germline, CDR1 SGHAT and CDR2 FQNNGV. The ends lost 4 bases at V and 6 bases at J; junction bases unmatched: 3. CDR3 length: 12 amino acids. On this clone: Its cognate antigen is unknown.

Vbeta (60) and Jbeta (13) primers were used in the PCR. Repertoires were generated with immunoSEQ multiplex PCR, while TCRdb's copy carries only in-frame clones and drops some. The sample yields around 150,000 clones, about three quarters seen once. This sequence was found in a woman between 45 and 65 years old in good health and CMV-seropositive. The J gene is TRBJ2-7, the V gene TRBV11-2; TRBD1 matches 7 bases. Sequenced input: PBMCs. CDR3 in amino acids: CASSWDRSEQYF. In DNA, the CDR3 is TGTGCCAGCAGCTGGGACAGAAGCGAGCAGTACTTC.